One T cell receptor beta chain is described in this entry. The antigen remains unidentified. This record comes from a study of OX40 agonist ivuxolimab in advanced cancers. The wider study: People in dose escalation had one of these cancers: hepatocellular carcinoma, melanoma, renal cell or head and neck cancer. Study-level findings and limits: The work left the antigen specificity of expanded peripheral T cells undetermined. At doses 0.1 to 3.0 mg/kg, CD4+ and CD8+ clones expanded.

The CDR3 totals 15 residues. Germline CDR1 is SGDLS and CDR2 is YYNGEE. Trimming shortened V by 3 bases and J by 8 bases, and 18 bases separated the two germline ends. Only in-frame clones appear in the TCRdb table, and some are missing; sequencing was by immunoSEQ multiplex PCR. The sample contains about 81,000 clones, more than 70% of which appear only once. This TCR derives from an adult with an advanced solid tumor such as melanoma, head and neck, liver or kidney cancer. V and J are TRBV9 and TRBJ2-4; a possible D gene is TRBD2 (5 bases). This specimen was CD4+ or CD8+ T cells sorted from blood, taken in a trial of the OX40 agonist ivuxolimab. The CDR3 spells CASSASGVQRDIQYF. In nucleotides, the CDR3 is TGTGCCAGCAGCGCCTCTGGGGTTCAGAGGGACATTCAGTACTTC.